A selection of T cell receptor beta chains follows, all from one sample in a study of spatial heterogeneity in lung cancer. TCRdb redid the calling of the 5' RACE reads with MiXCR, one entry per CDR3 protein. The sample consists of around 32,000 distinct CDR3 sequences, more than 9% of them appearing once. Sequences were derived from PBMCs, sampled at follow-up. Receptor source: a female donor with early-stage non-small cell lung cancer. CDR3s include the opening cysteine and the closing phenylalanine or tryptophan. Fields, in order: J gene, V gene, D gene, clone size, CDR3 protein, CDR3 DNA. A D gene is named only where the DNA matches it firmly. Clone size is not always given. Where it is, it says once, few, many or a class for expanded clones.

TRBJ1-4	TRBV20-1	.	.	CSASPNSRVSLFF	TGCAGTGCTAGCCCAAACAGCCGCGTGTCGCTGTTTTTT
TRBJ2-6	TRBV18	.	many	CASSPSLGSGANVLTF	TGTGCCAGCTCACCCTCACTAGGATCTGGGGCCAACGTCCTGACTTTC
TRBJ2-1	TRBV9	TRBD2	many	CASSSRLADNEQFF	TGTGCCAGCAGCTCCCGACTAGCGGACAATGAGCAGTTCTTC
TRBJ2-7	TRBV28	TRBD2	many	CASSFGGAPYEQYF	TGTGCCAGCAGTTTCGGGGGGGCCCCCTACGAGCAGTACTTC
TRBJ1-2	TRBV7-6	TRBD1	many	CASSDGQGPNYGYTF	TGTGCCAGCAGCGACGGACAGGGACCAAACTATGGCTACACCTTC
TRBJ2-3	TRBV27	TRBD2	few	CASSIGEGPDTQYF	TGTGCCAGCAGTATCGGGGAGGGCCCAGATACGCAGTATTTT
TRBJ2-3	TRBV29-1	.	many	CSVASGTDTQYF	TGCAGCGTTGCTTCTGGCACAGATACGCAGTATTTT
TRBJ1-6	TRBV5-4	.	many	CASSLQAYNSPLHF	TGTGCCAGCAGCTTGCAGGCCTATAATTCACCCCTCCACTTT
TRBJ2-5	TRBV7-9	.	.	CASSPRREQETQYF	TGTGCCAGCAGCCCTAGACGAGAACAAGAGACCCAGTACTTC
TRBJ2-7	TRBV28	TRBD1	.	CASSPRGQVYEQYF	TGTGCCAGCAGCCCTCGGGGACAGGTTTACGAGCAGTACTTC
TRBJ2-5	TRBV14	.	.	CASSPPSETQYF	TGTGCCAGCAGCCCACCGTCAGAGACCCAGTACTTC
TRBJ1-1	TRBV29-1	.	many	CSVLEGVNTEAFF	TGCAGCGTTCTCGAGGGGGTAAACACTGAAGCTTTCTTT
TRBJ1-3	TRBV9	TRBD1	.	CASSVVPTGDIGNTIYF	TGTGCCAGCAGCGTAGTCCCTACAGGGGATATAGGAAACACCATATATTTT
TRBJ1-2	TRBV28	.	many	CASSLGRRGSNYGYTF	TGTGCCAGCAGTTTGGGCAGAAGGGGTTCTAACTATGGCTACACCTTC
TRBJ2-7	TRBV3-1	.	many	CASSHRGSYEQYF	TGTGCCAGCAGCCATCGCGGCTCCTACGAGCAGTACTTC
TRBJ2-5	TRBV2	.	.	CASSGALKGGAQYF	TGTGCCAGCAGCGGGGCGCTGAAGGGCGGGGCCCAGTACTTC
TRBJ2-7	TRBV27	TRBD1	many	CASSPSTGPYEQYF	TGTGCCAGCAGTCCCTCGACAGGGCCCTACGAGCAGTACTTC
TRBJ2-1	TRBV6-5	.	few	CASSYIGTEQFF	TGTGCCAGCAGTTACATAGGAACTGAGCAGTTCTTC
TRBJ2-1	TRBV11-2	.	many	CASSPRSSYNEQFF	TGTGCCAGCAGCCCCCGTTCCTCCTACAATGAGCAGTTCTTC
TRBJ2-1	TRBV6-4	.	few	CASSDSRGGPYNEQFF	TGTGCCAGCAGTGACTCGAGAGGGGGGCCTTACAATGAGCAGTTCTTC
TRBJ1-1	TRBV4-1	TRBD1	few	CASSQVGASDRDSEAFF	TGCGCCAGCAGCCAAGTTGGAGCCTCCGACAGGGACTCTGAAGCTTTCTTT
TRBJ2-2	TRBV5-4	.	few	CASSRENTGELFF	TGTGCCAGCAGCCGTGAGAACACCGGGGAGCTGTTTTTT
TRBJ2-4	TRBV4-3	.	many	CASSQEVQADIQYF	TGCGCCAGCAGCCAAGAAGTCCAGGCGGACATTCAGTACTTC
TRBJ2-4	TRBV7-9	.	many	CASSPEGIGKNIQYF	TGTGCCAGCAGCCCCGAGGGTATTGGCAAAAACATTCAGTACTTC
TRBJ1-5	TRBV29-1	.	.	CSGGDLRDGQDNQPQHF	TGCAGCGGTGGGGACTTACGGGACGGTCAGGACAATCAGCCCCAGCATTTT
TRBJ1-2	TRBV27	.	many	CASSLSGANYGYTF	TGTGCCAGCAGTTTATCAGGGGCCAACTATGGCTACACCTTC
TRBJ2-7	TRBV9	TRBD1	many	CASSGRDSSYEQYF	TGTGCCAGCAGCGGCCGGGACAGCTCCTACGAGCAGTACTTC
TRBJ2-7	TRBV19	TRBD1	.	CASAPGQDYEQYF	TGTGCCAGCGCACCGGGACAGGACTACGAGCAGTACTTC
TRBJ2-1	TRBV11-2	TRBD2	.	CASSLLGGGGDEQFF	TGTGCCAGCAGCCTCCTCGGCGGGGGGGGCGATGAGCAGTTCTTC
TRBJ2-3	TRBV19	.	few	CASSPGTTDTQYF	TGTGCCAGTAGTCCCGGGACCACAGATACGCAGTATTTT
TRBJ2-7	TRBV12-3/TRBV12-4	.	many	CASSWGNEQYF	TGTGCCAGCAGTTGGGGGAACGAGCAGTACTTC
TRBJ2-7	TRBV9	.	.	CASSVGSPYEQYF	TGTGCCAGCAGCGTAGGCAGCCCCTACGAGCAGTACTTC
TRBJ2-3	TRBV5-6	.	.	CASSLLPHTQYF	TGTGCCAGCAGCTTGTTGCCGCATACGCAGTATTTT
TRBJ2-7	TRBV6-6	.	many	CASSYGGQLYEQYF	TGTGCCAGCAGTTACGGAGGACAGCTATACGAGCAGTACTTC
TRBJ2-1	TRBV5-1	TRBD1	many	CASSLAGGYEQFF	TGCGCCAGCAGCTTGGCAGGGGGCTATGAGCAGTTCTTC
TRBJ2-3	TRBV24-1	TRBD2	many	CATSVTGGGTQYF	TGTGCCACCAGTGTCACCGGGGGGGGTACGCAGTATTTT
TRBJ2-1	TRBV30	TRBD1	many	CAWGTESSYNEQFF	TGTGCCTGGGGGACAGAGTCCTCCTACAATGAGCAGTTCTTC
TRBJ2-7	TRBV4-1	TRBD1	many	CASSQGQGPSYEQYF	TGCGCCAGCAGCCAGGGACAGGGGCCCTCCTACGAGCAGTACTTC
TRBJ2-2	TRBV6-5	TRBD1	many	CASRPTGVTGELFF	TGTGCCAGCAGACCCACAGGGGTCACCGGGGAGCTGTTTTTT
TRBJ1-1	TRBV6-5	.	.	CASTGTRNTEAFF	TGTGCCAGCACCGGGACGAGGAACACTGAAGCTTTCTTT
TRBJ2-5	TRBV28	TRBD1	few	CASSPDRGQETQYF	TGTGCCAGCAGCCCAGACAGGGGCCAAGAGACCCAGTACTTC
TRBJ2-2	TRBV5-6	.	few	CASSLVGTGELFF	TGTGCCAGCAGCTTGGTAGGGACCGGGGAGCTGTTTTTT
TRBJ2-2	TRBV28	.	many	CAGGSRELFF	TGTGCCGGGGGGAGTAGGGAGCTGTTTTTT
TRBJ2-3	TRBV7-3	.	.	CASSEGGRVTDTQYF	TGTGCCAGCAGCGAAGGGGGGAGGGTCACAGATACGCAGTATTTT
TRBJ2-4	TRBV7-2	.	many	CASSREGFRNIQYF	TGTGCCAGCAGCCGAGAGGGCTTCCGAAACATTCAGTACTTC
TRBJ2-5	TRBV3-1	TRBD2	few	CASSQEVLADQETQYF	TGTGCCAGCAGCCAAGAAGTACTAGCGGATCAAGAGACCCAGTACTTC
TRBJ1-1	TRBV18	.	many	CASSLKKENTEAFF	TGTGCCAGCTCACTAAAGAAGGAGAACACTGAAGCTTTCTTT
TRBJ2-7	TRBV6-2/TRBV6-3	.	few	CASSYSGTSPYEQYF	TGTGCCAGCAGTTACTCGGGGACGTCACCCTACGAGCAGTACTTC
TRBJ2-2	TRBV6-5	TRBD2	many	CASRAGASTGELFF	TGTGCCAGCAGAGCGGGGGCCTCCACCGGGGAGCTGTTTTTT
TRBJ2-1	TRBV11-3	TRBD2	many	CASSLYGGKASYNEQFF	TGTGCCAGCAGCTTATACGGGGGGAAGGCATCCTACAATGAGCAGTTCTTC
TRBJ2-5	TRBV2	.	many	CASSEGGETQYF	TGTGCCAGCAGCGAAGGGGGAGAGACCCAGTACTTC
TRBJ2-1	TRBV6-1	.	many	CASSESRGRSLYNEQFF	TGTGCCAGCAGTGAAAGTAGGGGCCGTAGCCTCTACAATGAGCAGTTCTTC
TRBJ1-1	TRBV5-1	.	many	CASSLARGRTEAFF	TGCGCCAGCAGCTTGGCCAGGGGTCGTACTGAAGCTTTCTTT
TRBJ2-3	TRBV18	.	few	CASSPLRGRSTDTQYF	TGTGCCAGCTCACCTCTCCGGGGGCGAAGCACAGATACGCAGTATTTT
TRBJ1-1	TRBV3-1	.	many	CASSQELTAVITEAFF	TGTGCCAGCAGCCAAGAATTGACGGCGGTCATTACTGAAGCTTTCTTT
TRBJ2-7	TRBV11-2	.	many	CASSLGAQSEQYF	TGTGCCAGCAGCTTAGGAGCCCAATCCGAGCAGTACTTC
TRBJ2-3	TRBV7-8	TRBD2	many	CASSSRTSADTQYF	TGTGCCAGCAGCTCACGGACTAGCGCTGATACGCAGTATTTT
TRBJ2-2	TRBV20-1	.	many	CSARKPTGTGELFF	TGCAGTGCTAGAAAACCAACAGGGACAGGGGAGCTGTTTTTT
TRBJ2-1	TRBV3-1	.	.	CASSTGPGEQIF	TGTGCCAGCAGCACCGGGCCTGGTGAGCAGATCTTC